This T cell receptor (beta chain) was sequenced during a study of immune characterization of retroperitoneal liposarcoma. TCRdb recomputed calls from the PCR reads with MiXCR, one row per CDR3 protein. This table holds more than 9,000 distinct CDR3 sequences, under 35% found once. This clonotype has just a few counts. The CDR3 is 17 amino acids. Germline assignment: CDR1 MGHRA and CDR2 YSYEKL. The V and J ends lost 0 bases and 13 bases, in that order; junction bases with no gene match: 16. Sequencing was done on a sample of tumor tissue. This clonotype was obtained from a female donor with retroperitoneal liposarcoma. This chain connects TRBV4-1 to TRBJ2-4; 9 bases agree with TRBD2. CDR3 coding DNA: TGCGCCAGCAGCCAAGACCCCCGACTAGCGGTCTACAATGAGCAGTACTTC. This codes for CASSQDPRLAVYNEQYF.